This TCR beta chain was observed in a study of cytomegalovirus exposure and HLA in healthy donors. General observations from the study: A later analysis revealed that TCR association rates differed between HLA loci, peaking at DRB1 and bottoming out at HLA-C. An apparent linkage of common viral pathogens to several of the most significant clusters emerged in a later analysis. Rare TCR sequences dominated, though some public TCRs recurred in many donors. About 87% or about 30% of the time was how often most TCR beta V segments were productive, according to an earlier analysis.

The CDR3 contains 17 residues. CDR1 and CDR2 from the germline V gene are SGHVS and FQNEAQ. With 6 bases removed from V and 6 bases from J, the gap between germline ends came to 27 bases. PCR was performed using 60 Vbeta and 13 Jbeta primers. The assay was immunoSEQ multiplex PCR, and TCRdb's table has in-frame clones only and misses some. The table includes 95,000 to 150,000 clones, more than 75% detected once. As concerns this clone: As yet, its antigen is unknown.

The specimen was PBMCs. The receptor's source is a woman aged 55-70 years in good health and CMV-seropositive. The chain is built from TRBV7-8 and TRBJ2-7; tentatively, D is TRBD2 (6 bases). The DNA of the CDR3 is TGTGCCAGCAGTTCCAACTCGGCCGTCCCCCGGAGGGGCGAGCAGTACTTC. This gives the protein CASSSNSAVPRRGEQYF.